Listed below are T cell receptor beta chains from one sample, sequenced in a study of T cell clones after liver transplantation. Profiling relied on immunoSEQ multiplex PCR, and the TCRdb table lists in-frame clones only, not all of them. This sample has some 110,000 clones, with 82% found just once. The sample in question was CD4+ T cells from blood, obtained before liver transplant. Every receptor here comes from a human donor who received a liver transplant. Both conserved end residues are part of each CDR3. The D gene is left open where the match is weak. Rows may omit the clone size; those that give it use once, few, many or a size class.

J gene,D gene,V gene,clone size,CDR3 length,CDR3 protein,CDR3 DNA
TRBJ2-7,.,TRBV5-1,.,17,CASSLGGSRGEENEQYF,TGCGCCAGCAGCTTGGGCGGGAGCAGGGGGGAAGAAAACGAGCAGTACTTC
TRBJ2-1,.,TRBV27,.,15,CASTQTRGAHNEQFF,TGTGCCAGCACCCAGACTAGAGGGGCTCACAATGAGCAGTTCTTC
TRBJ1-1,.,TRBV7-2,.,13,CASRRDEGTEAFF,TGTGCCAGCAGGAGGGACGAGGGCACTGAAGCTTTCTTT
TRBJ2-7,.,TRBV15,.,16,CATSREGRRNSYEQYF,TGTGCCACCAGCAGAGAAGGGAGACGGAACTCCTACGAGCAGTACTTC
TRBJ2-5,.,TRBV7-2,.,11,CAWGFQETQYF,TGTGCCTGGGGATTCCAAGAGACCCAGTACTTC
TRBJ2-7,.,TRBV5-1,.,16,CASSPRGGISGGEQYF,TGCGCCAGCAGCCCGAGAGGGGGGATCTCGGGGGGCGAGCAGTACTTC
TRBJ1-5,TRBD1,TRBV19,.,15,CASNTLGTANQPQHF,TGTGCCAGTAATACTCTGGGGACAGCAAATCAGCCCCAGCATTTT
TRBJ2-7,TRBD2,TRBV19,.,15,CASSILLAGDNEQYF,TGTGCCAGTAGTATTCTACTAGCGGGAGACAACGAGCAGTACTTC
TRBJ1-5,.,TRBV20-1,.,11,CSARVGDGDAF,TGCAGTGCTAGAGTCGGGGATGGGGATGCTTTT
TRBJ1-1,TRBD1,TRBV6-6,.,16,CASSMQGGGMNTEAFF,TGTGCCAGCAGTATGCAGGGGGGGGGAATGAACACTGAAGCTTTCTTT
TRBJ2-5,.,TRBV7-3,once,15,CASSLGARGQETQYF,TGTGCCAGCAGCTTGGGCGCGAGGGGCCAAGAGACCCAGTACTTC
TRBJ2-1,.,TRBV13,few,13,CASSLGQGNEQFF,TGTGCCAGCAGCTTAGGGCAGGGCAATGAGCAGTTCTTC
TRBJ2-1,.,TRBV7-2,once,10,CASSYNEQFF,TGTGCCAGCAGTTACAATGAGCAGTTCTTC
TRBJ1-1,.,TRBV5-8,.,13,CASSVHRNTEAFF,TGTGCCAGCAGCGTCCACAGGAACACTGAAGCTTTCTTT
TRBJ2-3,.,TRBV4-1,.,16,CASSQGEGTSTDTQYF,TGCGCCAGCAGCCAAGGAGAGGGGACTAGCACAGATACGCAGTATTTT
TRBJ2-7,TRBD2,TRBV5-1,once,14,CASSRTSGSYEQYF,TGCGCCAGCAGCCGGACTAGCGGGAGCTACGAGCAGTACTTC
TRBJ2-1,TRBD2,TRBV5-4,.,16,CASSRTSGGSYNEQFF,TGTGCCAGCAGCCGGACTAGCGGGGGCTCCTACAATGAGCAGTTCTTC